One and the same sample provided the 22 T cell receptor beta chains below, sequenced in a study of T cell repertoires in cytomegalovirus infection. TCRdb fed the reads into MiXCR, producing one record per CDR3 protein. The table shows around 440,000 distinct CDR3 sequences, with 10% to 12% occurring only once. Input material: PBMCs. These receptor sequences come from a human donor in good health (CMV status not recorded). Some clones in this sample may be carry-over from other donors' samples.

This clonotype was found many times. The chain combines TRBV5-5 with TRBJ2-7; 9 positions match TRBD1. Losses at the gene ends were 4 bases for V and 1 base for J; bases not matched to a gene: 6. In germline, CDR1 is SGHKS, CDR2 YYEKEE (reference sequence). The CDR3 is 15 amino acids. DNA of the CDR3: TGTGCCAGCAGCCATGACAGGGGGTTGTCCTACGAGCAGTACTTC. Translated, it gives CASSHDRGLSYEQYF.

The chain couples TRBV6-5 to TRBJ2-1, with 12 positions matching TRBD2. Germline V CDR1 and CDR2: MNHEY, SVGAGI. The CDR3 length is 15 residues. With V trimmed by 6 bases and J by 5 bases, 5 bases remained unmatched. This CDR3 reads CASRQLAGGHNEQFF. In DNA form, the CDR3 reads TGTGCCAGCAGACAACTAGCGGGGGGACACAATGAGCAGTTCTTC.

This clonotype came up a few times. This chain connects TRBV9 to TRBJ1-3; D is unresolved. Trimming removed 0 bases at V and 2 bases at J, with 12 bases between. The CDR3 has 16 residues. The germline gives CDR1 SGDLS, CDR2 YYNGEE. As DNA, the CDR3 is TGTGCCAGCAGCGTAGTCCCCGATGCGGCTGGAAACACCATATATTTT. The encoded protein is CASSVVPDAAGNTIYF.

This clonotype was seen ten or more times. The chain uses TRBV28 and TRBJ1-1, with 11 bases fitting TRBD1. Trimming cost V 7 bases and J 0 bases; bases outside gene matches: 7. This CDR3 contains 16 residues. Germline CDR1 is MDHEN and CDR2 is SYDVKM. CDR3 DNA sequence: TGTGCCAGCAAGGACAGGGGGCGTGGGATGAACACTGAAGCTTTCTTT. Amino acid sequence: CASKDRGRGMNTEAFF.

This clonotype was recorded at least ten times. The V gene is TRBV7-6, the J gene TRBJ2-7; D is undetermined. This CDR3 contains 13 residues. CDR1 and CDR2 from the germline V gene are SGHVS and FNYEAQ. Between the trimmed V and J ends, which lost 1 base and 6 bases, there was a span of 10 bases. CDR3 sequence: CASSLDGQGEQYF. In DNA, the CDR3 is TGTGCCAGCAGCTTAGATGGGCAAGGCGAGCAGTACTTC.

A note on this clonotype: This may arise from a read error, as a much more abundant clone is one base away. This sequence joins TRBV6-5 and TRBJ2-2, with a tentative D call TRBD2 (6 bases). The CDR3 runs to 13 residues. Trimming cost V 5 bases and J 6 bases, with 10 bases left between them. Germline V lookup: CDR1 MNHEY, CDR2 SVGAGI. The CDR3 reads CASSQGEAGELFF. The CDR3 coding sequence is TGTGCCAGCAGTCAAGGGGAGGCCGGGGAGCTGTTTTTT.

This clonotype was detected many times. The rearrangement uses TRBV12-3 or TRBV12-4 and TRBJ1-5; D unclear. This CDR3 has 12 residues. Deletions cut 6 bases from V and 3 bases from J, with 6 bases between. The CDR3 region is CASRNTNQPQHF. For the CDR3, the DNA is TGTGCCAGCAGGAACACCAATCAGCCCCAGCATTTT.

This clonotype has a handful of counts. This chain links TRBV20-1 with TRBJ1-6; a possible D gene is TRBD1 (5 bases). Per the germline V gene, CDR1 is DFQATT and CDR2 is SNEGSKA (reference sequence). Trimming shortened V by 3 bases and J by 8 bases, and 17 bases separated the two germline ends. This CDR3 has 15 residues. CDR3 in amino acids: CSASGRDASHSPLHF. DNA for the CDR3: TGCAGTGCTAGTGGCAGGGACGCCTCCCATTCACCCCTCCACTTT.

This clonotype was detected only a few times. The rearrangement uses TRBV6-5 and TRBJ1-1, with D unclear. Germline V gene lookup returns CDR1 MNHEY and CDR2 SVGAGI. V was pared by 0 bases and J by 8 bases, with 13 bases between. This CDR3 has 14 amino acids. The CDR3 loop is CASSYSVGRGEAFF. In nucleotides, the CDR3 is TGTGCCAGCAGTTACTCCGTAGGGCGGGGAGAAGCTTTCTTT.

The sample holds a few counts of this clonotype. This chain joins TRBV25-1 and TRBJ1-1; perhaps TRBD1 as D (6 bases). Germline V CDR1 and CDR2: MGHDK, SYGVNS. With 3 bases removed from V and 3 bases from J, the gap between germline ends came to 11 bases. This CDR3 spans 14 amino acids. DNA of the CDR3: TGTGCCAGCAGTGATACAGGGAAGGACACTGAAGCTTTCTTT. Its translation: CASSDTGKDTEAFF.

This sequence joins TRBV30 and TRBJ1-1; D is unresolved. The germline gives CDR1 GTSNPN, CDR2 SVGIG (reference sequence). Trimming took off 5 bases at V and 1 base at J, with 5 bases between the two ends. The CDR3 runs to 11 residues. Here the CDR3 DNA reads TGTGCCTGGCAACCGAACACTGAAGCTTTCTTT. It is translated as CAWQPNTEAFF.

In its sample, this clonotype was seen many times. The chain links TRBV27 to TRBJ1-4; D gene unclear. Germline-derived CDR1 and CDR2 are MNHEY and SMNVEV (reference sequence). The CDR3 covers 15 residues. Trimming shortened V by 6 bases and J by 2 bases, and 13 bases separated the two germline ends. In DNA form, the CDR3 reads TGTGCCAGCAGGCCCCTCATGAGTACTAATGAAAAACTGTTTTTT. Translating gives CASRPLMSTNEKLFF. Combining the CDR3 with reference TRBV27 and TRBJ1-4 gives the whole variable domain EAQVTQNPRYLITVTGKKLTVTCSQNMNHEYMSWYRQDPGLGLRQIYYSMNVEVTDKGDVPEGYKVSRKEKRNFPLILESPSPNQTSLYFCASRPLMSTNEKLFFGSGTQLSVL.

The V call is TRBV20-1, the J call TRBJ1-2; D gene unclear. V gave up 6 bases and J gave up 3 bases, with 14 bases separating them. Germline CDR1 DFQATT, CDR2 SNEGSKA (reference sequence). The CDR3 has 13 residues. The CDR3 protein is CSARRTDYYGYTF. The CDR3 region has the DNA TGCAGTGCCAGACGGACGGATTACTATGGCTACACCTTC.

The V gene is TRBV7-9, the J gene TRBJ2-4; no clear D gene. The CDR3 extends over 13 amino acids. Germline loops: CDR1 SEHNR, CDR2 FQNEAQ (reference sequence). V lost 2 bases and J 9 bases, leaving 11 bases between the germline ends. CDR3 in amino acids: CASSLSEESIQYF. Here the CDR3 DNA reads TGTGCCAGCAGCTTAAGTGAGGAAAGCATTCAGTACTTC.

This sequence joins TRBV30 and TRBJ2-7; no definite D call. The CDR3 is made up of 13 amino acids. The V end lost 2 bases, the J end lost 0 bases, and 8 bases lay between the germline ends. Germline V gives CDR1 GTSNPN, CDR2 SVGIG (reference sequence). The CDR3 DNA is TGTGCCTGGAGTAAGGACGTCTCCTACGAGCAGTACTTC. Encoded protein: CAWSKDVSYEQYF.

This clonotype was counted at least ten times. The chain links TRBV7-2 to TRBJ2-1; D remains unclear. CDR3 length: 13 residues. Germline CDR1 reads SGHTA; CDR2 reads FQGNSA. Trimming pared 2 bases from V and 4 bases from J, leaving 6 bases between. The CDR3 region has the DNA TGTGCCAGCAGCTTAACCAGTTACAATGAGCAGTTCTTC. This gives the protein CASSLTSYNEQFF.

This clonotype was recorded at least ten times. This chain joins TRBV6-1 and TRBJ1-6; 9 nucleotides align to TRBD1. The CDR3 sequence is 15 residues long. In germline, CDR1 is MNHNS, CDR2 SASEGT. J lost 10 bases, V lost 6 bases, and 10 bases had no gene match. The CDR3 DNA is TGTGCCAGCAGGGGTATGGGACAGGGAACCTCACCCCTCCACTTT. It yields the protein CASRGMGQGTSPLHF.

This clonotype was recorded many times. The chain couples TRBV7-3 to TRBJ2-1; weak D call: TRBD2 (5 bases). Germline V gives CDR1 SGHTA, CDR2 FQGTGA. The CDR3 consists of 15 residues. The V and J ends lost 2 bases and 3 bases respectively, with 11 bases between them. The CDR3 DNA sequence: TGTGCCAGCAGCTTAGGGCCGGGAAACTACAATGAGCAGTTCTTC. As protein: CASSLGPGNYNEQFF.

CDR3 nucleotide sequence: TGCGCCAGCAGCCAAACGACAGGGGGCGACTATGGCTACACCTTC. This translates into CASSQTTGGDYGYTF. The chain uses TRBV4-1 and TRBJ1-2, with 10 bases aligning to TRBD1. Trimming cost V 2 bases and J 3 bases; bases outside gene matches: 3. The CDR3 sequence is 15 residues long. Germline CDR1 MGHRA, CDR2 YSYEKL.

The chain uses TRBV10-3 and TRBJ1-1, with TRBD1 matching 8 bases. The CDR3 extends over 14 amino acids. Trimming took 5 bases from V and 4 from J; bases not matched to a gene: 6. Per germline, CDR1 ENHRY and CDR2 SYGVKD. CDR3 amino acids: CAISWTGLGTEAFF. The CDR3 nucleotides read TGTGCCATCAGTTGGACAGGGCTGGGCACTGAAGCTTTCTTT.

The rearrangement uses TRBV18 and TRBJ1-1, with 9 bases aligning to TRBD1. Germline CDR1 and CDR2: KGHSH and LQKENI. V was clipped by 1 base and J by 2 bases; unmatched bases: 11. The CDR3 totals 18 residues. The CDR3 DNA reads TGTGCCAGCTCACCACTAGGGACAGGGAAAAACACCAACACTGAAGCTTTCTTT. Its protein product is CASSPLGTGKNTNTEAFF.

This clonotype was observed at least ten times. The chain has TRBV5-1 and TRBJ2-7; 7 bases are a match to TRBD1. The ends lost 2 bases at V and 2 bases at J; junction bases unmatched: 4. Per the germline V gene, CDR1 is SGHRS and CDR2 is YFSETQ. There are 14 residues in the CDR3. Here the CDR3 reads CASSFTGEAYEQYF. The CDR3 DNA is TGCGCCAGCAGCTTTACAGGGGAAGCCTACGAGCAGTACTTC.